The sequence of this T cell receptor (beta chain) was determined in a study of blood T cell repertoires in COVID-19. At the level of the study: Specimens from acute and convalescent COVID-19 originated in the United States, Italy and Spain.

The CDR3 runs 13 residues. From germline, CDR1 is MNHNS and CDR2 SASEGT. V was clipped by 2 bases and J by 7 bases, with 11 bases between them. Some clones are missing from TCRdb's copy, which holds only in-frame ones; the method was immunoSEQ multiplex PCR. Of about 290,000 clones in the sample, under 90% were seen once. The chain employs TRBV6-1 and TRBJ1-2; D gene ambiguous. Sequencing used PBMCs or T cells enriched from blood (not recorded which). The clonotype comes from a woman between 40 and 50 years old who had recovered from COVID-19. The DNA of the CDR3 is TGTGCCAGCAGTGAACGGGAGGGATCTGGCTACACCTTC. It is translated as CASSEREGSGYTF.